The clone carrying this TCR beta chain was counted at least ten times. The CDR3 is made up of 11 amino acids. Germline V gene data show CDR1 as SGHAT and CDR2 as FQNNGV. V shed 1 base and J shed 5 bases, with 3 bases lying between them. In TCRdb, the RACE reads were re-called with MiXCR into one record per CDR3 protein. The sample contains 380,000 or so distinct CDR3 sequences, more than 4.5% of which appear only once. This sample is part of a study of human T cells and chemical hapten exposure. Time point denoted: patch test 1, 2 weeks after DPC sensitization. Treatment indicated: therapeutic diphenylcyclopropenone sensitization with weekly scalp DPC.

Specimen: whole blood, collected in connection with sensitization to the hapten diphenylcyclopropenone (DPC). The V and J genes are TRBV11-2 and TRBJ2-7; the D is unclear. The receptor was derived from a woman aged 45-59 years with alopecia areata. Some clones in this sample may be carry-over from other donors' samples. CDR3 region: CASSLVHEQYF. The CDR3 DNA is TGTGCCAGCAGCTTAGTCCACGAGCAGTACTTC.